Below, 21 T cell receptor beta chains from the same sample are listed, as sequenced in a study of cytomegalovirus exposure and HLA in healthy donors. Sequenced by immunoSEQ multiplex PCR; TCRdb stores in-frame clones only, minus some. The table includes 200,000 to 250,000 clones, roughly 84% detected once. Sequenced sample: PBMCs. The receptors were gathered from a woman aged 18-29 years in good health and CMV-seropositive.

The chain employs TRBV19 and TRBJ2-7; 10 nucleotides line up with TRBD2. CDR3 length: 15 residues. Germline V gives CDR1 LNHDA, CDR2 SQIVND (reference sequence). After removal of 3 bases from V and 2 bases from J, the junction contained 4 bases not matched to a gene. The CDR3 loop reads CASSIEAGGAYEQYF. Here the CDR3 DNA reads TGTGCCAGTAGTATTGAAGCGGGAGGGGCCTACGAGCAGTACTTC.

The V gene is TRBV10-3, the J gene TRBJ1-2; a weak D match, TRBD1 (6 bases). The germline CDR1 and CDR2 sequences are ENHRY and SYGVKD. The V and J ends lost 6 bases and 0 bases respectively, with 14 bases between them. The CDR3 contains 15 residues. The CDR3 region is CAIRLDSTANYGYTF. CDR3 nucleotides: TGTGCCATCAGATTGGACAGCACAGCTAACTATGGCTACACCTTC.

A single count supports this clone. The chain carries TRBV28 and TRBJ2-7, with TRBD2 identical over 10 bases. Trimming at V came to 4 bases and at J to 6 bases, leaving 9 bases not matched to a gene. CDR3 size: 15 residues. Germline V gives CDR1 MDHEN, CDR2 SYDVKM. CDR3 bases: TGTGCCAGCAGTTCCCGAAAAATAGCGGGAGGCGAGCAGTACTTC. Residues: CASSSRKIAGGEQYF.

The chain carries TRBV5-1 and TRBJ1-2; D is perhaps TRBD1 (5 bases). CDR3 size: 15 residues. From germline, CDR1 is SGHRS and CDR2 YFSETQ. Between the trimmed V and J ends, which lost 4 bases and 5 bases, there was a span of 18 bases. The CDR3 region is CASSPRSGMWYGYTF. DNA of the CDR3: TGCGCCAGCAGCCCTCGTTCAGGGATGTGGTATGGCTACACCTTC.

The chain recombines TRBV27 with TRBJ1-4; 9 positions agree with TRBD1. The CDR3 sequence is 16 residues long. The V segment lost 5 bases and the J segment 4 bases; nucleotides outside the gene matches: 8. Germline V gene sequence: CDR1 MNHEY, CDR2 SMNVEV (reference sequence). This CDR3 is CASSRLQGAGNEKLFF. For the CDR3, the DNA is TGTGCCAGCAGTCGCTTACAGGGGGCAGGTAATGAAAAACTGTTTTTT.

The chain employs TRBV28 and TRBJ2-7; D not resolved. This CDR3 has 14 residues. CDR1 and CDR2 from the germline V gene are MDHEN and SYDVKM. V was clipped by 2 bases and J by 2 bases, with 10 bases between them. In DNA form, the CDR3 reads TGTGCCAGCAGTTTAGAGTGGAGAGCCTACGAGCAGTACTTC. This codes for CASSLEWRAYEQYF.

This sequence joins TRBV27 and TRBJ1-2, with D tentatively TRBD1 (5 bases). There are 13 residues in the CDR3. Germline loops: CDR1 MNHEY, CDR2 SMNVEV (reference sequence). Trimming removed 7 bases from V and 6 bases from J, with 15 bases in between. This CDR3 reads CASNGAGFDGYTF. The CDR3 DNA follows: TGTGCCAGCAATGGGGCAGGATTCGATGGCTACACCTTC.

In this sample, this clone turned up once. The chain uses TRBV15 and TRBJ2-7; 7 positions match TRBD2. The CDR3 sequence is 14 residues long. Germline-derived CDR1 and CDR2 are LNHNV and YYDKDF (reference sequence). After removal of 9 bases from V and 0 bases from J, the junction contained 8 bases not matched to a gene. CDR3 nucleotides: TGTGCCACTAGCTACGAGCGGGGCTCCTACGAGCAGTACTTC. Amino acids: CATSYERGSYEQYF.

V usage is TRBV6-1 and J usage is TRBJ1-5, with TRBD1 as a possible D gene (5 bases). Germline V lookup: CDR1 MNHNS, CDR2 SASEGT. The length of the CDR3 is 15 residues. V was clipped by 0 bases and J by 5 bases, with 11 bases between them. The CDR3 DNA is TGTGCCAGCAGTGAAGCAGCAGGGCGGCATCAGCCCCAGCATTTT. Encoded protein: CASSEAAGRHQPQHF.

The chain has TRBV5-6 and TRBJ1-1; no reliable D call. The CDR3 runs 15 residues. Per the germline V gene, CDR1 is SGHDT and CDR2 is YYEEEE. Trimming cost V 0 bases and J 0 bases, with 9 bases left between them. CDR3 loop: CASSLDRFMNTEAFF. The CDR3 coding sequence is TGTGCCAGCAGCTTGGACAGATTTATGAACACTGAAGCTTTCTTT. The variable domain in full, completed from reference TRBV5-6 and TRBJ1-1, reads DAGVTQSPTHLIKTRGQQVTLRCSPKSGHDTVSWYQQALGQGPQFIFQYYEEEERQRGNFPDRFSGHQFPNYSSELNVNALLLGDSALYLCASSLDRFMNTEAFFGQGTRLTVV.

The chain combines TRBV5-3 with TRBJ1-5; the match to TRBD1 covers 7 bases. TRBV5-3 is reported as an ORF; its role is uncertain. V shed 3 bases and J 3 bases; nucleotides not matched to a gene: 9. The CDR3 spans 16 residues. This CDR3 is CARSCENRGSNQPQHF. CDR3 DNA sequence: TGTGCCAGAAGCTGCGAGAACAGGGGATCCAATCAGCCCCAGCATTTT.

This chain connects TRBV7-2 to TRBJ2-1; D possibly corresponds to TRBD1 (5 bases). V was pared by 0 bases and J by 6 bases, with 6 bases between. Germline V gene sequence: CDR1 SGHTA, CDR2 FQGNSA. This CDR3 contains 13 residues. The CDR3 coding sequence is TGTGCCAGCAGCTTAGCTAGGGGCAATGAGCAGTTCTTC. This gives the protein CASSLARGNEQFF. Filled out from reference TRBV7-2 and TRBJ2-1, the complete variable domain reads GAGVSQSPSNKVTEKGKDVELRCDPISGHTALYWYRQSLGQGLEFLIYFQGNSAPDKSGLPSDRFSAERTGGSVSTLTIQRTQQEDSAVYLCASSLARGNEQFFGPGTRLTVL.

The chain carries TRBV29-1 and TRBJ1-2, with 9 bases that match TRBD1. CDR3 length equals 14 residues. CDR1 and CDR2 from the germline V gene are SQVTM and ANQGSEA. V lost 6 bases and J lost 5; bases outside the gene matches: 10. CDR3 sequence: CSVATQGARYGYTF. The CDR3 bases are TGCAGCGTCGCAACACAGGGGGCAAGGTATGGCTACACCTTC.

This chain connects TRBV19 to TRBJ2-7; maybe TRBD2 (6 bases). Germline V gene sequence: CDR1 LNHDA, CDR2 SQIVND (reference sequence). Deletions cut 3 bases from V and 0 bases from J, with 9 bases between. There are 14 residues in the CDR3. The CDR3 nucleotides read TGTGCCAGTAGTATCGCGGGGCTCTCCTACGAGCAGTACTTC. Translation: CASSIAGLSYEQYF.

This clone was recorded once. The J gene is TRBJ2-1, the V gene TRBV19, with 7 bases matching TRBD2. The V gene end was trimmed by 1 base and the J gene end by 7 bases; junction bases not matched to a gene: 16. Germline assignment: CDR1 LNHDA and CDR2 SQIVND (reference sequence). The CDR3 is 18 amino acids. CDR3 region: CASSIGASGGSVENEQFF. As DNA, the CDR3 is TGTGCCAGTAGTATAGGGGCTAGCGGCGGATCCGTCGAAAATGAGCAGTTCTTC.

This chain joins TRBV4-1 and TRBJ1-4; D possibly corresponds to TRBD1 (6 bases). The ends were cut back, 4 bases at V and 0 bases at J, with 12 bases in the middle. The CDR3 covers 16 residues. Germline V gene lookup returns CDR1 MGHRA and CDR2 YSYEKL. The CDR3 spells CASSLRQASTNEKLFF. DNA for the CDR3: TGCGCCAGCAGCCTCCGACAGGCTTCAACTAATGAAAAACTGTTTTTT.

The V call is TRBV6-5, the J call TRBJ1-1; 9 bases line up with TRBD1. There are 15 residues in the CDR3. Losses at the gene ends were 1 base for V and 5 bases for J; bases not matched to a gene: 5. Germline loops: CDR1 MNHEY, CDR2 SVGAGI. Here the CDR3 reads CASSYYGQGITEAFF. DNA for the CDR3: TGTGCCAGCAGTTACTATGGACAGGGGATAACTGAAGCTTTCTTT.

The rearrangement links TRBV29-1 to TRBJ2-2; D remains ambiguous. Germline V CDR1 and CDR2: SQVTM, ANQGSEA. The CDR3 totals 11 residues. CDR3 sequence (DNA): TGCGGGCAGCTGAACACCGGGGAGCTGTTTTTT. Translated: CGQLNTGELFF.

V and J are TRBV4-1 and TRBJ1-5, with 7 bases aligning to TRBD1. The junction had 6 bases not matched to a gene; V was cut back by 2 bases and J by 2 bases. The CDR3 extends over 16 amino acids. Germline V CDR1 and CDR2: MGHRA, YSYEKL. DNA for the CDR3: TGCGCCAGCAGCCAACCTCGACAGGGAGGCAATCAGCCCCAGCATTTT. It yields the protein CASSQPRQGGNQPQHF.

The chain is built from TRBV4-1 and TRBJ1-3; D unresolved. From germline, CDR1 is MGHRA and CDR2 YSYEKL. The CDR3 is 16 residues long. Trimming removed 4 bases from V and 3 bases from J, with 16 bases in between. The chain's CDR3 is CASSPPRSVYGNTIYF. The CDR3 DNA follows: TGCGCCAGCAGCCCCCCTAGATCGGTCTATGGAAACACCATATATTTT.

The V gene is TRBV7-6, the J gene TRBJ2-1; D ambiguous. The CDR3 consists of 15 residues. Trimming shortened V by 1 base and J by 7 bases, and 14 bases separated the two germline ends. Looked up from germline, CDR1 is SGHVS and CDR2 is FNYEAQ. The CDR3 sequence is CASSLGELSVNEQFF. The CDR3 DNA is TGTGCCAGCAGCTTAGGTGAATTGTCAGTTAATGAGCAGTTCTTC.